This note documents a single T cell receptor beta chain sequence. Clones were sequenced by immunoSEQ multiplex PCR, and TCRdb holds only the in-frame ones, with some missing. The data show 2 million to 2.5 million clones, with approximately 96% seen just once and 0.1% to 0.15% held by the top ten. This entry is derived from a study of shared clonotypes between healthy human individuals. The germline gives CDR1 SGHVS, CDR2 FNYEAQ. CDR3 size: 12 residues. Trimming removed 5 bases from V and 8 bases from J, with 12 bases in between. The V call is TRBV7-6, the J call TRBJ1-1; possibly TRBD1 for D (5 bases). This clonotype originated in a man aged 18 to 35 in good health. The sample was naive CD4+ T cells sorted from blood. As for subset: CD45RA+ positively selected. The CDR3 protein is CASSPWGLEAFF. The CDR3 DNA reads TGTGCCAGCAGCCCGTGGGGCTTAGAAGCTTTCTTT.